A selection of T cell receptor beta chains follows, all from one sample in a study of blood T cell repertoires in COVID-19. Produced via immunoSEQ multiplex PCR; TCRdb's table is partial and in-frame only. This sample has about 260,000 clones, with 87% found just once. The material sequenced was peripheral blood. These receptors originate from a woman aged 40 to 49 who had recovered from COVID-19. The CDR3 runs from the conserved cysteine through the conserved F or W. Fields, in order: V gene, clone size, D gene, J gene, CDR3 DNA, CDR3 protein. The D gene is left open where the match is weak. Not all rows give a size; the values are once, few, many and, for expanded clones, a class.

TRBV5-6	.	.	TRBJ2-1	TGTGCCAGCAGTTTAAACAGGGAAGAGCAGTTCTTC	CASSLNREEQFF
TRBV18	.	.	TRBJ2-3	TGTGCCAGCTCCTTCGCCTTCTTAGAGCGGGATACGCAGTATTTT	CASSFAFLERDTQYF
TRBV7-2	.	.	TRBJ1-1	TGTGCCAGCAGCCACGGCGGGGCTATGAACACTGAAGCTTTCTTT	CASSHGGAMNTEAFF
TRBV27	.	TRBD1	TRBJ1-2	TGTGCCAGCAGTGTAGACCGGGACAGGGTACTCTATGGCTACACCTTC	CASSVDRDRVLYGYTF
TRBV9	.	TRBD2	TRBJ2-1	TGTGCCAGCAGCCCCGGTTTGGGTAGCGGGGTTTACAATGAGCAGTTCTTC	CASSPGLGSGVYNEQFF
TRBV10-3	few	.	TRBJ1-1	TGTGCCATCAGTGAGTCGGGTGGAGGAGTGAACACTGAAGCTTTCTTT	CAISESGGGVNTEAFF
TRBV5-4	.	.	TRBJ1-4	TGTGCCAGCAGCTCTAGGGGGGGGAATGAAAAACTGTTTTTT	CASSSRGGNEKLFF
TRBV6-5	few	.	TRBJ1-3	TGTGCCAGCACCCGGAGCTTGAGAAACACCATATATTTT	CASTRSLRNTIYF
TRBV5-1	.	TRBD1	TRBJ2-4	TGCGCCAGCAGCTTGAGGGACAGTCCACTAGCCAAAAACATTCAGTACTTC	CASSLRDSPLAKNIQYF
TRBV2	.	TRBD1	TRBJ1-2	TGTGCCAGCAGTGTAGGCCAGGGGGCAGTGGGCTATGGCTACACCTTC	CASSVGQGAVGYGYTF
TRBV27	.	TRBD1	TRBJ2-1	TGTGCCAGCAGTTTAAGGGGGCCCTCCTACAATGAGCAGTTCTTC	CASSLRGPSYNEQFF
TRBV30	.	TRBD1	TRBJ2-7	TGTGCCTGGGTTACAGGGGTCGAGCAGTACTTC	CAWVTGVEQYF
TRBV6-5	.	.	TRBJ2-7	TGTGCCAGCAGTTTTAGTGGCAGAGGCTACGAGCAGTACTTC	CASSFSGRGYEQYF
TRBV11-2	.	.	TRBJ1-1	TGTGCCAGCAGCTTCGCCCAGGGAATCTCTGAAGCTTTCTTT	CASSFAQGISEAFF
TRBV19	.	TRBD1	TRBJ2-4	TGTGCCAGTAGTCGCGTGGGACAGGGGGACATTCAGTACTTC	CASSRVGQGDIQYF
TRBV6-4	.	.	TRBJ1-2	TGTGCCAGCAGGCGCCCGGGACACTACTATGGCTACACCTTC	CASRRPGHYYGYTF
TRBV19	.	.	TRBJ2-2	TGTGCCAGTAGTATTCATGCGGGCGGGGACGGGGAGCTGTTTTTT	CASSIHAGGDGELFF
TRBV10-3	few	TRBD1	TRBJ1-1	TGTGCCATCAGTGAACGGACAGGGTTAGAAGCTTTCTTT	CAISERTGLEAFF
TRBV14	.	.	TRBJ2-3	TGTGCCAGCAGCCTCGGTCCCCAAGCTGCGCAGTATTTT	CASSLGPQAAQYF
TRBV7-3	.	.	TRBJ2-3	TGTGCCAGCAGCTTAACGCTATGGTCAGGGGATACGCAGTATTTT	CASSLTLWSGDTQYF
TRBV5-8	.	TRBD1	TRBJ1-5	TGTGCCAGCAGCGCCGGGACAGGGATGGGCTATAGCAATCAGCCCCAGCATTTT	CASSAGTGMGYSNQPQHF
TRBV6-5	.	TRBD1	TRBJ1-1	TGTGCCAGCAGTCGAACTTGGACAGGGAGCACTGAAGCTTTCTTT	CASSRTWTGSTEAFF
TRBV13	.	TRBD1	TRBJ1-2	TGTGCCAGCAGCTTCGGTGACCAGGGGGCGCGCTATGGCTACACCTTC	CASSFGDQGARYGYTF
TRBV7-9	.	.	TRBJ1-2	TGTGCCAGCAGCTTCGAGGGCGTCTATGGCTACACCTTC	CASSFEGVYGYTF
TRBV27	.	.	TRBJ1-6	TGTGCCAGCACCCTGGGAGGGGGAGGCTCACCCCTCCACTTT	CASTLGGGGSPLHF
TRBV6-5	.	.	TRBJ2-5	TGTGCCAGCAGCCCACGCCGGGGTAGAGAAGAGACCCAGTACTTC	CASSPRRGREETQYF
TRBV29-1	.	.	TRBJ2-1	TGCAGCGTTGCGCGGCTAGGCTTCGATGAGCAGTTCTTC	CSVARLGFDEQFF
TRBV6-2/TRBV6-3	.	TRBD1	TRBJ2-1	TGTGCCAGCAGTCTGGGGGACAGGGGAGACCCGAATGAGCAGTTCTTC	CASSLGDRGDPNEQFF
TRBV13	.	.	TRBJ2-3	TGTGCCAGCAGCTCAAAGACAGGTTTTAAGGATTCAGATACGCAGTATTTT	CASSSKTGFKDSDTQYF
TRBV30	.	TRBD1	TRBJ2-5	TGTGCCTGGAGTGGCACAGGGGATTTACGCGAGACCCAGTACTTC	CAWSGTGDLRETQYF
TRBV2	.	TRBD1	TRBJ2-7	TGTGCCAGCAGCCCGGGACAGGGTGCTGGGGAGCAGTACTTC	CASSPGQGAGEQYF
TRBV5-4	.	.	TRBJ2-5	TGTGCCAGCAGCCTTGGATCGGCGGTGGAGACCCAGTACTTC	CASSLGSAVETQYF
TRBV9	few	TRBD1	TRBJ2-7	TGTGCCAGCAGCGAAGGGCCGACAGGGGCCTACGAGCAGTACTTC	CASSEGPTGAYEQYF
TRBV6-5	.	.	TRBJ2-7	TGTGCCAGCAGAACAGGGTTCGGCGAGCAGTACTTC	CASRTGFGEQYF
TRBV7-6	.	TRBD2	TRBJ2-3	TGTGCCAGCAGCTTTTTACTAGCGGGGGGGCCCGATACGCAGTATTTT	CASSFLLAGGPDTQYF
TRBV18	.	TRBD1	TRBJ1-2	TGTGCCAGCTCACCGGGACAGGGGGAAGTCTATGGCTACACCTTC	CASSPGQGEVYGYTF
TRBV19	once	.	TRBJ1-4	TGTGCCAGTAGGCAACCTACAGGAGTCCGAGAAAAACTGTTTTTT	CASRQPTGVREKLFF
TRBV5-6	.	TRBD1	TRBJ2-5	TGTGCCAGCAGCTTGTGGGACAGGTCCCAAGAGACCCAGTACTTC	CASSLWDRSQETQYF
TRBV5-4	once	TRBD1	TRBJ2-7	TGTGCCAGCAGCTTACCCGACAGGGGGCTAAGTAGGGAGCAGTACTTC	CASSLPDRGLSREQYF
TRBV11-3	.	.	TRBJ1-3	TGTGCCAGCAGCTCGGGGAACTCTGGAAACACCATATATTTT	CASSSGNSGNTIYF
TRBV5-1	.	TRBD1	TRBJ1-2	TGCGCCAGCAGCTACTCCTCACCGGGACAGGGTGGTGGCTACACCTTC	CASSYSSPGQGGGYTF
TRBV7-9	.	.	TRBJ1-4	TGTGCCAGCAGCTTAGCGGGGGCAGCTAATGAAAAACTGTTTTTT	CASSLAGAANEKLFF
TRBV3-1/TRBV3-2	.	TRBD2	TRBJ2-5	TGTGCCAGCAGCCAAGAGGGGACTAGCGGGGCGCCCCGGGAGACCCAGTACTTC	CASSQEGTSGAPRETQYF
TRBV3-1/TRBV3-2	.	.	TRBJ1-2	TGTGCCAGCAGCCAAGACTGGGGGAGGGACTATGGCTACACCTTC	CASSQDWGRDYGYTF
TRBV13	few	.	TRBJ2-2	TGTGCCAGCAGCCCGGACTTACCGAACACCGGGGAGCTGTTTTTT	CASSPDLPNTGELFF
TRBV6-5	.	TRBD1	TRBJ2-2	TGTGCCAGCACCTTAGACAGGGCGAACACCGGGGAGCTGTTTTTT	CASTLDRANTGELFF
TRBV19	.	TRBD1	TRBJ1-5	TGTGCCAGTAGTACGGGGACAGGGCGCTATCAGCCCCAGCATTTT	CASSTGTGRYQPQHF
TRBV18	.	.	TRBJ2-7	TGTGCCAGCTCAGGGGGGGGCCTGGGAAGCGAGCAGTACTTC	CASSGGGLGSEQYF
TRBV6-5	.	TRBD1	TRBJ1-3	TGTGCCAGCAGTTGGGGACAGGGGAGGAGTTGGGACACCATATATTTT	CASSWGQGRSWDTIYF
TRBV5-1	.	TRBD1	TRBJ1-1	TGCGCCAGTACGGGACAGGGGGACACTGAAGCTTTCTTT	CASTGQGDTEAFF
TRBV4-3	.	.	TRBJ1-3	TGCGCCAGCAGCCTCACAGGGTCTGGAAACACCATATATTTT	CASSLTGSGNTIYF
TRBV10-3	.	.	TRBJ1-2	TGTGCCATCAGCCCCGGGAACTATGGCTACACCTTC	CAISPGNYGYTF
TRBV15	.	.	TRBJ1-2	TGTGCCACCAGCACCCGACCAAACGGGGGCTACACCTTC	CATSTRPNGGYTF
TRBV27	.	TRBD1	TRBJ2-7	TGTGCCAGCAGTTTATTAGGGACAGGGATGTACGAGCAGTACTTC	CASSLLGTGMYEQYF
TRBV7-2	.	.	TRBJ2-7	TGTGCCAGCAGCTTTTCGAGGGACACCGCCTACGAGCAGTACTTC	CASSFSRDTAYEQYF
TRBV13	.	TRBD1	TRBJ1-2	TGTGCCAGCAGCCCGACAGGGCCTAACTATGGCTACACCTTC	CASSPTGPNYGYTF